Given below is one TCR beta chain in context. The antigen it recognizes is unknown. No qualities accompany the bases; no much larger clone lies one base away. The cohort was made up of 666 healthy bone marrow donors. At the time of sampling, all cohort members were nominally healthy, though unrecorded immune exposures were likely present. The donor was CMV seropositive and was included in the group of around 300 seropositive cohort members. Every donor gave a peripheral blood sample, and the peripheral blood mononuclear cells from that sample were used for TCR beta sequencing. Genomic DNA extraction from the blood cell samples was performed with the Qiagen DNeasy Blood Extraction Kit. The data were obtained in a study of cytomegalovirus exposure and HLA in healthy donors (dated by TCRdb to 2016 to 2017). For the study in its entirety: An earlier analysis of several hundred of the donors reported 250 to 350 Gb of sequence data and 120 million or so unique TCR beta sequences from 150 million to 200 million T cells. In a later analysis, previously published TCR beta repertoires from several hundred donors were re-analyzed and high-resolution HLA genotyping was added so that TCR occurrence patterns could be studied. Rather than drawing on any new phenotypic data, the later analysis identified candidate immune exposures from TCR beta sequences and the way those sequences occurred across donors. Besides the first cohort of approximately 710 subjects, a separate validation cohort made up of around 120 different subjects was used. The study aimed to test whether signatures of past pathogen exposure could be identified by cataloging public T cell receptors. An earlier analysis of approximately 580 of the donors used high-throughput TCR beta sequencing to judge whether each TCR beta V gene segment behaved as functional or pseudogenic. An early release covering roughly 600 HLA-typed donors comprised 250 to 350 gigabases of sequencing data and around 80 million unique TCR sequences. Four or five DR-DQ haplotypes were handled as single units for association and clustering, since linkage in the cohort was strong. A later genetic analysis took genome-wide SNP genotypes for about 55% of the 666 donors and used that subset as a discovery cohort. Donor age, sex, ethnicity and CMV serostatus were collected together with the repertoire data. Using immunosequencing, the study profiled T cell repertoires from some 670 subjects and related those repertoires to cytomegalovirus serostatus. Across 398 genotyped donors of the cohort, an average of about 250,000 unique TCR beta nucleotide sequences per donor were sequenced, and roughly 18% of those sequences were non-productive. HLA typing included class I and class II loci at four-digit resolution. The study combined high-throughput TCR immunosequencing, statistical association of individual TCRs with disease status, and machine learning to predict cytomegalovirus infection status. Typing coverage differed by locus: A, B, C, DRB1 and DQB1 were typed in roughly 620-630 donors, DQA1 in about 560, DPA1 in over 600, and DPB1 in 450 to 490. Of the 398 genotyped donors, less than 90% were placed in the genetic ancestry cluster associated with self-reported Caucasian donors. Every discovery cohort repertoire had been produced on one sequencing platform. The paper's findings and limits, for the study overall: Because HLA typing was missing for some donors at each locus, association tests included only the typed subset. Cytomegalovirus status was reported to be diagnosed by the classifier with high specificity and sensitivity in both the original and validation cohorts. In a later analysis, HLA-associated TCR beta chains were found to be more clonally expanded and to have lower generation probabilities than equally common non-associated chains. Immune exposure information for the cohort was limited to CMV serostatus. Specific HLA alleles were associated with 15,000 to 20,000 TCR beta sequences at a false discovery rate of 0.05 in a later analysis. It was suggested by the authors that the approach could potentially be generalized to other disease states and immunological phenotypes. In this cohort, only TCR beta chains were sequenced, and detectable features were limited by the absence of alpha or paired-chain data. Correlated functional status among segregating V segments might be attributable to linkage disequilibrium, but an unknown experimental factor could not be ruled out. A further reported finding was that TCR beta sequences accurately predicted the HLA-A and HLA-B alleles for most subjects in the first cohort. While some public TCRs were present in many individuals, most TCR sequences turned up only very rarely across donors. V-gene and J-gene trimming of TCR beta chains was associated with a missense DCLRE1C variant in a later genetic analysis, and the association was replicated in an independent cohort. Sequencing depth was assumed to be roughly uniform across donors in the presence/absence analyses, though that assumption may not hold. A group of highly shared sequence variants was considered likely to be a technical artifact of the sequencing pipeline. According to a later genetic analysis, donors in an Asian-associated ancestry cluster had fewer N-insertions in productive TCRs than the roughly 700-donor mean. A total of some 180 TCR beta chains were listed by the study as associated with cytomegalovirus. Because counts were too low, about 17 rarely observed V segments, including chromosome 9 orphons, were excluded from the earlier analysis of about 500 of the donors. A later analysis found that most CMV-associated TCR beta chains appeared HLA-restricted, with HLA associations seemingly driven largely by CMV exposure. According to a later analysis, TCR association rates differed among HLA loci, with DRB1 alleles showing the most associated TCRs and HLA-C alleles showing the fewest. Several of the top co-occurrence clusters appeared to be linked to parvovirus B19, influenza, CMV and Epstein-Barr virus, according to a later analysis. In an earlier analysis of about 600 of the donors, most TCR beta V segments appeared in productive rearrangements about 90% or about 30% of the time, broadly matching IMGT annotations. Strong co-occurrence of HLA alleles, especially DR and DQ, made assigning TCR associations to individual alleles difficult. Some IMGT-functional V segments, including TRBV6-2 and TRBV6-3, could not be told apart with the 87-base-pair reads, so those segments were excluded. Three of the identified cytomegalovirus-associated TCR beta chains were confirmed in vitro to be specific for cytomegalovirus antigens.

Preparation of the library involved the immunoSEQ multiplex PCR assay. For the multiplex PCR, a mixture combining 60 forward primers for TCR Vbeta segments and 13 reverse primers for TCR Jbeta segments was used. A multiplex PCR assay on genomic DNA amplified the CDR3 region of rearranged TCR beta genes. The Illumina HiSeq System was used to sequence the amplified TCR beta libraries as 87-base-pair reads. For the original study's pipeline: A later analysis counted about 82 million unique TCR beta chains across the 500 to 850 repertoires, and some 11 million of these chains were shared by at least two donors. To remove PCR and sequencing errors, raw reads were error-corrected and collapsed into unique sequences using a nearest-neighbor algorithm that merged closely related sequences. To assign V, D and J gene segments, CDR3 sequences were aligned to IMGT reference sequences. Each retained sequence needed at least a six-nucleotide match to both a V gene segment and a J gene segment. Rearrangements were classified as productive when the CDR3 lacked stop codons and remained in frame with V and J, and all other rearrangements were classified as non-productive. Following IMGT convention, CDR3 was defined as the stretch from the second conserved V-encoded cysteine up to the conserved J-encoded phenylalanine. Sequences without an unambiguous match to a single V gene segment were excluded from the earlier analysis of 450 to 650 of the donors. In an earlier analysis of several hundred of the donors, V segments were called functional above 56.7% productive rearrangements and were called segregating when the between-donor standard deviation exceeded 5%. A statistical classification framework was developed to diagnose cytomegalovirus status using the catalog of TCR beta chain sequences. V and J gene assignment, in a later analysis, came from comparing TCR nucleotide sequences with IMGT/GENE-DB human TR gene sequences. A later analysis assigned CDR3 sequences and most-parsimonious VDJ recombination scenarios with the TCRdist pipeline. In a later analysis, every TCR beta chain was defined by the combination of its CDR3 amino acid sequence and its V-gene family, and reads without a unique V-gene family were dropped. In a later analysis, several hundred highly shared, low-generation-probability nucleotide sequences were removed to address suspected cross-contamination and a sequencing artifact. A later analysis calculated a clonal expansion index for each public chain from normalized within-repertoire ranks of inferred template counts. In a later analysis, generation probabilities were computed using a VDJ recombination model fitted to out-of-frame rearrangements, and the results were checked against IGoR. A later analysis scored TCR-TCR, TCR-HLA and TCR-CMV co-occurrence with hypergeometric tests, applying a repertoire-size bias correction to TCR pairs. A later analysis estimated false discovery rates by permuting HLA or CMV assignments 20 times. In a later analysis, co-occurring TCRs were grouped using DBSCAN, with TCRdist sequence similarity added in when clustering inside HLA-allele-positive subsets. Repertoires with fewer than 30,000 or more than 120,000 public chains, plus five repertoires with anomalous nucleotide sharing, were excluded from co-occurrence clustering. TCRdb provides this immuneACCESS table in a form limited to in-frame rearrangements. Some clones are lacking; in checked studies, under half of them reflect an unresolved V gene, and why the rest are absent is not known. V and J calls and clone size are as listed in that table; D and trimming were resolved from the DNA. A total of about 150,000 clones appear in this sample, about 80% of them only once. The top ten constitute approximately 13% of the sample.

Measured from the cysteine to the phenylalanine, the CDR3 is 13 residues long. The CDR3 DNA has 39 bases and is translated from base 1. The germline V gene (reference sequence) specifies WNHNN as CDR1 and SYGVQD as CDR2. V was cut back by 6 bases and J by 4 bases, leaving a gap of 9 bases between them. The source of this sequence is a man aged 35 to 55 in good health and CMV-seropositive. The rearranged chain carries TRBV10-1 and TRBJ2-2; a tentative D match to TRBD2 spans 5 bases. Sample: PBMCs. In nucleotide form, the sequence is TGCGCCAGCAGGAGCGGAGGCACCGGGGAGCTGTTTTTT. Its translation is CASRSGGTGELFF.